Here is one TCR beta chain with its context. Deletions cut 3 bases from V and 10 bases from J, with 9 bases between. CDR3 length: 11 amino acids. CDR1 and CDR2 (germline): LNHNV, YYDKDF (reference sequence). Clones were read by immunoSEQ multiplex PCR, and TCRdb kept only the in-frame ones, dropping some. The table lists 64,000 or so clones, around 96% of them singletons. The data derive from a study of T cell changes during pregnancy in multiple sclerosis. Sequencing used CD8+ T cells from peripheral blood mononuclear cells, obtained after pregnancy. The sequence was obtained from a female donor with multiple sclerosis, enrolled in a pregnancy study. V usage is TRBV15 and J usage is TRBJ1-1, with D possibly being TRBD1 (6 bases). CDR3 protein: CATSSLQGAFF. CDR3 nucleotide sequence: TGTGCCACCAGCAGCTTACAGGGAGCTTTCTTT.